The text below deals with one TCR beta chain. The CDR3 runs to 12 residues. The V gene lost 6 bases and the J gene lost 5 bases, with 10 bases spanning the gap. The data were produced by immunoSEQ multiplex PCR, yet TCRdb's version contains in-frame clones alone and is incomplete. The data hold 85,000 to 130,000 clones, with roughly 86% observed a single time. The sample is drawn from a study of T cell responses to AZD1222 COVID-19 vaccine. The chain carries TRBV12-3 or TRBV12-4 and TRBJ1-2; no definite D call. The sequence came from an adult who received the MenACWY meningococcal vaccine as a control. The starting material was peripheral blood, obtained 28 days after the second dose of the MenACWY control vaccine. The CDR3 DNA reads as TGTGCCAGCAGCCCCCTGGGGTATGGCTACACCTTC. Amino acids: CASSPLGYGYTF.